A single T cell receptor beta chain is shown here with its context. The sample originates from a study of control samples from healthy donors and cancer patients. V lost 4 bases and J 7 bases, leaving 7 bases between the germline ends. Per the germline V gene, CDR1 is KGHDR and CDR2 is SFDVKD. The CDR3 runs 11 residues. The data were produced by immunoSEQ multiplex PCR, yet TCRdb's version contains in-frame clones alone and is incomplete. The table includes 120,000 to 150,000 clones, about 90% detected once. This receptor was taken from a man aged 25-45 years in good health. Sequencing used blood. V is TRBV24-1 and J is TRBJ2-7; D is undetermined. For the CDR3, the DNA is TGTGCCACCAGTGAAGGTCTTGAGCAGTACTTC. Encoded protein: CATSEGLEQYF.